Each of the 22 T cell receptor beta chains below was sequenced from the same sample in a study of cytomegalovirus exposure and HLA in healthy donors. The primer mix had 60 Vbeta and 13 Jbeta primers. The assay was immunoSEQ multiplex PCR, and TCRdb's table has in-frame clones only and misses some. This sample carries about 160,000 clones, 82% of them seen once, and the ten largest clones take around 1.5%. Input material: PBMCs. These receptors were obtained from a girl aged 5-17 years in good health and CMV-seropositive.

The rearrangement links TRBV25-1 to TRBJ2-7; 8 bases line up with TRBD1. Per the germline V gene, CDR1 is MGHDK and CDR2 is SYGVNS. The CDR3 is made up of 16 amino acids. With 4 bases clipped from V and 4 bases from J, the junction kept 12 bases outside the gene matches. The CDR3, as DNA: TGTGCCAGCAGTGCCGGACAGGGAAAGGGCTTATACGAGCAGTACTTC. Amino acid sequence: CASSAGQGKGLYEQYF.

The chain has TRBV28 and TRBJ1-1; weak D call: TRBD1 (6 bases). V was trimmed by 7 bases and J by 8 bases, leaving 17 bases between them. CDR1 is MDHEN, CDR2 SYDVKM, per germline. The CDR3 length is 13 residues. CDR3 residues: CASIPPGHREAFF. The CDR3 DNA follows: TGTGCCAGCATTCCGCCGGGACACCGAGAAGCTTTCTTT.

Comment on this clone: At one of its ends the junction is not consistent with the germline gene, which may arise from a read error. The CDR3: CASWETSGFRPPFF. In DNA, the CDR3 is TGTGCCAGCTGGGAGACTAGCGGGTTCAGGCCCCCCTTTTTC. V usage is TRBV6-1 and J usage is TRBJ2-7; TRBD2 agrees at 10 bases. The CDR3 runs 14 residues. The germline V gene has CDR1 MNHNS and CDR2 SASEGT.

The V call is TRBV29-1, the J call TRBJ2-1; 8 bases agree with TRBD2. The junction had 7 bases not matched to a gene; V was cut back by 8 bases and J by 1 base. The germline CDR1 and CDR2 sequences are SQVTM and ANQGSEA. The CDR3 is 14 amino acids. This CDR3 is CSILSGVSYNEQFF. DNA of the CDR3: TGCAGCATCCTTAGCGGGGTTTCCTACAATGAGCAGTTCTTC.

The gene calls are TRBV7-8 and TRBJ2-7, with a possible D match to TRBD1 (5 bases). This CDR3 has 15 residues. The V and J ends lost 4 bases and 2 bases respectively, with 15 bases between them. The germline gives CDR1 SGHVS, CDR2 FQNEAQ. Here the CDR3 reads CASSSNRLIPYEQYF. The CDR3, as DNA: TGTGCCAGCAGCTCCAACAGGCTCATACCCTACGAGCAGTACTTC.

This clone showed up just a few times. The chain combines TRBV29-1 with TRBJ2-7; 8 bases agree with TRBD2. The ends lost 5 bases at V and 3 bases at J; junction bases unmatched: 3. The length of the CDR3 is 12 residues. Germline V gene data show CDR1 as SQVTM and CDR2 as ANQGSEA. CDR3 sequence (DNA): TGCAGCGTTACTAGCGGTAACTACGAGCAGTACTTC. Residues: CSVTSGNYEQYF.

This chain uses TRBV11-2 with TRBJ2-7, with D possibly matching TRBD2 (6 bases). Germline V gene sequence: CDR1 SGHAT, CDR2 FQNNGV. Deletions cut 5 bases from V and 3 bases from J, with 14 bases between. CDR3 length equals 14 residues. The CDR3 here is CASSPRGYRYEQYF. CDR3 DNA sequence: TGTGCCAGCAGCCCTCGGGGGTATCGCTACGAGCAGTACTTC.

The chain recombines TRBV21-1 with TRBJ2-5; TRBD2, the D gene given by the table, was not confirmed from the DNA. TRBV21-1 has pseudogene status. CDR3 length: 15 amino acids. The CDR3 loop reads CASPLLCGSGQTQYF. In DNA, the CDR3 is TGTGCCAGCCCCCTCCTGTGCGGGAGCGGGCAGACCCAGTACTTC.

The CDR3 DNA follows: TGTGCCATCAGTGGAAAAGCGGGGTATTCCTACAATGAGCAGTTCTTC. Protein: CAISGKAGYSYNEQFF. The chain combines TRBV10-3 with TRBJ2-1; 7 nucleotides align to TRBD2. This CDR3 contains 16 residues. CDR1 and CDR2 from the germline V gene are ENHRY and SYGVKD. Losses at the gene ends were 4 bases for V and 1 base for J; bases not matched to a gene: 7.

The chain is built from TRBV9 and TRBJ2-5; the D gene is possibly TRBD2 (6 bases). This CDR3 contains 15 residues. Trimming removed 0 bases from V and 4 bases from J, with 13 bases in between. Germline V gives CDR1 SGDLS, CDR2 YYNGEE. The CDR3 loop reads CASSVVEGAGETQYF. The CDR3 DNA sequence: TGTGCCAGCAGCGTAGTGGAGGGAGCGGGAGAGACCCAGTACTTC. The variable domain in full, completed from reference TRBV9 and TRBJ2-5, reads DSGVTQTPKHLITATGQRVTLRCSPRSGDLSVYWYQQSLDQGLQFLIQYYNGEERAKGNILERFSAQQFPDLHSELNLSSLELGDSALYFCASSVVEGAGETQYFGPGTRLLVL.

The genes are TRBV5-1 and TRBJ2-2; D might be TRBD1 (6 bases). CDR1 is SGHRS and CDR2 is YFSETQ in the germline V gene. The CDR3 contains 15 residues. Trimming shortened V by 0 bases and J by 6 bases, and 12 bases separated the two germline ends. The CDR3 nucleotides are TGCGCCAGCAGCTTGGACCCAGGGGTGGCCGGGGAGCTGTTTTTT. Protein product: CASSLDPGVAGELFF.

The gene calls are TRBV6-6 and TRBJ2-6, with D perhaps matching TRBD1 (5 bases). Germline CDR1 MNHNY, CDR2 SVGAGI (reference sequence). The CDR3 has 15 amino acids. Trimming stripped 6 bases from V and 1 base from J, with 10 bases between. As DNA, the CDR3 is TGTGCCAGCAGAACTAAGGGGTCTGGGGCCAACGTCCTGACTTTC. Translated: CASRTKGSGANVLTF.

The CDR3 DNA sequence: TGTGCCAGCAGTGAATCTAGTCGTGGCCACAATGAGCAGTTCTTC. Translation gives CASSESSRGHNEQFF. This chain uses TRBV25-1 with TRBJ2-1; D gene uncertain. The length of the CDR3 is 15 residues. Per the germline V gene, CDR1 is MGHDK and CDR2 is SYGVNS. Trimming cost V 1 base and J 5 bases, with 12 bases left between them.

This chain connects TRBV6-1 to TRBJ2-7; the match to TRBD2 covers 11 bases. The CDR3 sequence is 15 residues long. Germline V gene data show CDR1 as MNHNS and CDR2 as SASEGT. V dropped 10 bases and J dropped 3; count of bases not matched to a gene: 11. Written as DNA, the CDR3 is TGTGCCATCCAAAGCGGGACTAGCGGATACTACGAGCAGTACTTC. It yields the protein CAIQSGTSGYYEQYF.

CDR3 sequence (DNA): TGTGCCTGGCAGTACGGGGAGGACCCCTACGAGCAGTACTTC. Its translation: CAWQYGEDPYEQYF. The gene calls are TRBV30 and TRBJ2-7, with a weak D call TRBD2 (6 bases). The germline V gene encodes CDR1 GTSNPN and CDR2 SVGIG (reference sequence). V dropped 5 bases and J dropped 2 bases, with 16 bases sitting between them. This CDR3 is 14 amino acids long.

The V and J genes are TRBV28 and TRBJ1-2; 8 bases line up with TRBD1. CDR1 is MDHEN and CDR2 is SYDVKM in the germline V gene. V was clipped by 3 bases and J by 4 bases; unmatched bases: 4. The CDR3 length is 14 residues. CDR3 in amino acids: CASSFRTGFYGYTF. CDR3 in DNA: TGTGCCAGCAGTTTCCGGACAGGGTTCTATGGCTACACCTTC.

The rearrangement links TRBV5-6 to TRBJ2-5, with D tentatively TRBD1 (6 bases). The CDR3 contains 17 residues. Germline assignment: CDR1 SGHDT and CDR2 YYEEEE. The germline V and J ends were trimmed by 2 bases and 5 bases, with 22 bases remaining between them. The CDR3 sequence is CASSFPTGLGYQETQYF. The CDR3 DNA reads as TGTGCCAGCAGCTTTCCGACAGGTTTGGGGTATCAGGAGACCCAGTACTTC.

The genes are TRBV25-1 and TRBJ2-5; D perhaps matches TRBD2 (7 bases). The CDR3 runs to 15 residues. Germline loops: CDR1 MGHDK, CDR2 SYGVNS. V lost 3 bases and J lost 5, with 16 bases in between. The CDR3 reads CASSESRGGAETQYF. The CDR3, as DNA: TGTGCCAGCAGTGAGTCCCGAGGGGGGGCGGAGACCCAGTACTTC.

V gene TRBV4-3 combines with J gene TRBJ2-1; D gene uncertain. The CDR3 sequence is 15 residues long. Trimming cost V 0 bases and J 7 bases, with 13 bases left between them. Germline assignment: CDR1 LGHNA and CDR2 YSLEER. The CDR3 is CASSQDSRNRNEQFF. The CDR3, as DNA: TGCGCCAGCAGCCAAGATTCGAGGAACCGGAATGAGCAGTTCTTC.

The chain recombines TRBV19 with TRBJ2-1, with 10 bases aligning to TRBD2. V lost 5 bases to trimming and J lost 8 bases; unmatched junction nucleotides: 9. The CDR3 extends over 15 amino acids. The V gene's germline CDR1 is LNHDA and CDR2 SQIVND (reference sequence). CDR3 sequence reads: CASSERGGLADEQFF. In DNA form, the CDR3 reads TGTGCCAGTAGTGAGCGGGGGGGCCTTGCCGATGAGCAGTTCTTC.

The rearrangement links TRBV7-6 to TRBJ1-1; D gene unclear. V was cut by 1 base and J by 5 bases, with 14 bases left in between. This CDR3 comprises 15 residues. CDR1 SGHVS and CDR2 FNYEAQ come from the germline V gene. The CDR3 region has the DNA TGTGCCAGCAGCTTAGTGGTACAGCGGGCTACTGAAGCTTTCTTT. As protein: CASSLVVQRATEAFF.

V gene TRBV18 combines with J gene TRBJ1-2; 7 positions match TRBD1. Germline V gene sequence: CDR1 KGHSH, CDR2 LQKENI. Losses at the gene ends were 6 bases for V and 4 bases for J; bases not matched to a gene: 14. This CDR3 has 16 residues. The CDR3 coding sequence is TGTGCCAGCTCGGGACAGAGCTTTCTCGGTAGCTATGGCTACACCTTC. It specifies CASSGQSFLGSYGYTF.